This T cell receptor beta chain was observed in a study of blood T cells in healthy people across ages. This CDR3 comprises 14 residues. Germline V gene data show CDR1 as SGHRS and CDR2 as YFSETQ. This clonotype was counted at least ten times. Its cognate antigen is unknown. Relative to the germline gene, one junction end is altered; a read error may explain this. Using a J-beta primer mix together with a sample-barcoded 5' primer, a second PCR was run for roughly 7 to 11 cycles. A single record per CDR3 protein comes from TCRdb applying MiXCR to the 5' RACE reads. The sample carries more than 800,000 distinct CDR3 sequences, 25% to 35% recorded once. Study results and limitations: As age increased, TCR beta diversity per million T cells fell in a roughly linear fashion.

The people who gave samples were healthy Caucasians from Russia, aged roughly 6 to 100. The rearrangement joins TRBV5-1 to TRBJ2-1, with 10 bases matching TRBD1. The sequencing input was blood. The TCR comes from a woman of 80 years or more in good health. This CDR3 reads CASSRDRGRDEQFF. CDR3 in DNA: TGTGCCAGCAGCCGGGACAGGGGCCGGGATGAGCAGTTCTTC. The variable domain in full, with the rest retrieved from reference TRBV5-1 and TRBJ2-1, is KAGVTQTPRYLIKTRGQQVTLSCSPISGHRSVSWYQQTPGQGLQFLFEYFSETQRNKGNFPGRFSGRQFSNSRSEMNVSTLELGDSALYLCASSRDRGRDEQFFGPGTRLTVL.